One sample yielded the 9 T cell receptor beta chains listed below, sequenced in a study of T cell clonotyping in hematopoietic cell transplantation. Profiling relied on immunoSEQ multiplex PCR, and the TCRdb table lists in-frame clones only, not all of them. The sample shows roughly 5,000 clones, 65% to 70% of them seen only once. The source material was PBMCs, sampled 180 days after allogeneic stem cell transplant. The receptors come from a male patient aged 50 or older who had an allogeneic stem cell transplant from an unrelated donor, so the T cells may come from the graft donor. Some clones in this sample may be carry-over from other donors' samples.

A few counts support this clone. This chain connects TRBV9 to TRBJ2-1, with D perhaps matching TRBD1 (5 bases). The ends were cut back, 3 bases at V and 2 bases at J, with 12 bases in the middle. CDR1 is SGDLS and CDR2 is YYNGEE in the germline V gene. This CDR3 spans 15 amino acids. The chain's CDR3 is CASSGQGNTYNEQFF. The CDR3 bases are TGTGCCAGCAGCGGTCAGGGAAACACCTACAATGAGCAGTTCTTC.

This clone was counted a few times. The rearrangement links TRBV7-2 to TRBJ2-3; TRBD1 matches at 7 bases. V shed 5 bases and J 2 bases; nucleotides not matched to a gene: 7. The CDR3 contains 15 residues. Germline CDR1 reads SGHTA; CDR2 reads FQGNSA. In DNA form, the CDR3 reads TGTGCCAGCAGCCTACGGGGACAGCTCACAGATACGCAGTATTTT. This sequence encodes CASSLRGQLTDTQYF.

This clone has only a few counts. The V call is TRBV7-2, the J call TRBJ2-3; D is unclear. This CDR3 spans 13 amino acids. The V end lost 4 bases, the J end lost 5 bases, and 10 bases lay between the germline ends. Per the germline V gene, CDR1 is SGHTA and CDR2 is FQGNSA. Here the CDR3 reads CASSSPPGDTQYF. CDR3 coding DNA: TGTGCCAGCAGCTCCCCCCCCGGAGATACGCAGTATTTT.

The rearrangement links TRBV7-9 to TRBJ2-7, with 8 bases that match TRBD1. CDR1 is SEHNR, CDR2 FQNEAQ, per germline (reference sequence). The CDR3 covers 18 residues. The V segment lost 5 bases and the J segment 3 bases; nucleotides outside the gene matches: 18. The CDR3, as DNA: TGTGCCAGCAGCCGAACCCATTCGACAGGGGCCTCTGGCTACGAGCAGTACTTC. Translated, it gives CASSRTHSTGASGYEQYF.

This clone was detected a few times. This chain connects TRBV6-4 to TRBJ1-4; unclear D gene. The CDR3 loop spans 11 amino acids. CDR1 MRHNA and CDR2 SNTAGT come from the germline V gene. V lost 6 bases to trimming and J lost 5 bases, with 4 bases between them. CDR3 sequence (DNA): TGTGCCAGCAGGAGGAATGAAAAACTGTTTTTT. Translation gives CASRRNEKLFF.

The rearrangement uses TRBV7-2 and TRBJ1-2, with 8 bases lining up with TRBD1. V gave up 5 bases and J gave up 5 bases; unmatched junction bases: 7. The CDR3 runs 14 residues. Germline V gene sequence: CDR1 SGHTA, CDR2 FQGNSA. The CDR3 sequence is CASSVGQGEYGYTF. The CDR3 nucleotides read TGTGCCAGCAGCGTCGGACAGGGAGAATATGGCTACACCTTC.

CDR3 bases: TGTGCCAGCAAGCAGGGTCAGGAGGCTTTCTTT. Its protein is CASKQGQEAFF. This rearrangement joins TRBV7-9 to TRBJ1-1, with a tentative D call TRBD1 (5 bases). CDR1 SEHNR and CDR2 FQNEAQ come from the germline V gene (reference sequence). The CDR3 runs to 11 residues. V shed 7 bases and J shed 11 bases, with 14 bases lying between them.

This chain links TRBV27 with TRBJ1-5, with 9 bases aligning to TRBD1. Losses at the gene ends were 4 bases for V and 4 bases for J; bases not matched to a gene: 2. Germline CDR1 MNHEY, CDR2 SMNVEV (reference sequence). This CDR3 spans 14 amino acids. The CDR3 DNA reads TGTGCCAGCAGTTCTGACAGGGGGAATCAGCCCCAGCATTTT. Amino acid sequence: CASSSDRGNQPQHF.

V and J are TRBV29-1 and TRBJ2-7; TRBD1 might be the D (5 bases). The CDR3 has 13 amino acids. Germline V CDR1 and CDR2: SQVTM, ANQGSEA. Trimming removed 7 bases from V and 1 base from J, with 14 bases in between. CDR3 DNA sequence: TGCAGCGGAGTCGGACACGGATCCTACGAGCAGTACTTC. It yields the protein CSGVGHGSYEQYF.